This T cell receptor (beta chain) appears in the sequencing data of a study of pediatric ulcerative colitis. During colonoscopy, one to two rectal pinch biopsies were collected. Per the germline V gene, CDR1 is MNHNS and CDR2 is SASEGT. V was clipped by 7 bases and J by 9 bases, with 9 bases between them. The CDR3 extends over 10 amino acids. Up to 500,000 reads were sequenced per sample. Profiling relied on immunoSEQ multiplex PCR, and the TCRdb table lists in-frame clones only, not all of them. The sample lists approximately 40,000 clones; 75% were seen once. This TCR was sampled from a boy younger than 18 with severe ulcerative colitis. The specimen sequenced was gut tissue. This chain joins TRBV6-1 and TRBJ1-1; no firm D call. The CDR3 is CASTKRKAFF. DNA of the CDR3: TGTGCCAGCACCAAGAGAAAAGCTTTCTTT.